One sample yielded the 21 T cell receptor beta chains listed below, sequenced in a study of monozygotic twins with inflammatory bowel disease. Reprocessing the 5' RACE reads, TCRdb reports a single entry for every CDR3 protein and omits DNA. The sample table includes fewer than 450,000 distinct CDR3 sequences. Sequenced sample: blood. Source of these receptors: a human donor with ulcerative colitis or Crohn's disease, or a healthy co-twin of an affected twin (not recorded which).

CDR3 in amino acids: CASSVQGAWDTEAFF. This chain uses TRBV2 with TRBJ1-1; TCRdb lists TRBD1, though no DNA is available to test this call. Germline V CDR1 and CDR2: SNHLY, FYNNEI. This CDR3 comprises 15 residues.

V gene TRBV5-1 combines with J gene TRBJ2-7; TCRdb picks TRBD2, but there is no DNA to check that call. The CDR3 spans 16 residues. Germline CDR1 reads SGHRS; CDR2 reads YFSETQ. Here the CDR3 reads CASSFGVAGDSYEQYF.

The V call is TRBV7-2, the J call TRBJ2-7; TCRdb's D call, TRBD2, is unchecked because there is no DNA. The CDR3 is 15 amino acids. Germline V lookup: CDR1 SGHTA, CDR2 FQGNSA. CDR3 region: CASSFRAAGSYEQYF.

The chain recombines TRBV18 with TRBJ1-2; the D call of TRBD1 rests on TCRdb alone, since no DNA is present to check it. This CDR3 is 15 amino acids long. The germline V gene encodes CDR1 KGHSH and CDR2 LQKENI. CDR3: CASSAGTGSFYGYTF. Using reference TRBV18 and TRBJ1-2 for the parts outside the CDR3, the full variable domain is NAGVMQNPRHLVRRRGQEARLRCSPMKGHSHVYWYRQLPEEGLKFMVYLQKENIIDESGMPKERFSAEFPKEGPSILRIQQVVRGDSAAYFCASSAGTGSFYGYTFGSGTRLTVV.

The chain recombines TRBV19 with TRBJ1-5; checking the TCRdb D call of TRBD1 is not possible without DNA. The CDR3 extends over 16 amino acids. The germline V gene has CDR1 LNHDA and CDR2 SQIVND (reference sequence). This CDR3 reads CASSRQDRGSNQPQHF.

CDR3 amino acids: CASSHTIGQGTYEQYF. This chain connects TRBV4-3 to TRBJ2-7; TCRdb lists TRBD1, though no DNA is available to test this call. This CDR3 has 16 residues. The germline CDR1 and CDR2 sequences are LGHNA and YSLEER.

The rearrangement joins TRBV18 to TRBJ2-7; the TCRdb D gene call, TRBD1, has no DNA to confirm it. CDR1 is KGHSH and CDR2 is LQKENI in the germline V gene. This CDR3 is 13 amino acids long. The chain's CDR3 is CASPHGAGRGSYF.

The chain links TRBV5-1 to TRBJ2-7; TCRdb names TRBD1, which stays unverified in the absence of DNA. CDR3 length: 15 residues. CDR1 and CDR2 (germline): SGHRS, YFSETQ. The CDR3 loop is CASSSGQGFLDEQYF.

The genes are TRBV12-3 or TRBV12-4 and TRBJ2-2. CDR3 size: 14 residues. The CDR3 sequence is CASSCRRSTGELFF.

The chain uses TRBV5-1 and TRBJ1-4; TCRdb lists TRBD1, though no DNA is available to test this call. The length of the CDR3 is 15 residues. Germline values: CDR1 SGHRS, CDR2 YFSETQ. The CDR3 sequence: CASSFRQGRNEKLFF.

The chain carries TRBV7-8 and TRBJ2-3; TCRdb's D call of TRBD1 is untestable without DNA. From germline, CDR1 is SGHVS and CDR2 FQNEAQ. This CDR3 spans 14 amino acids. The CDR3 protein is CASSSWGSTDTQYF.

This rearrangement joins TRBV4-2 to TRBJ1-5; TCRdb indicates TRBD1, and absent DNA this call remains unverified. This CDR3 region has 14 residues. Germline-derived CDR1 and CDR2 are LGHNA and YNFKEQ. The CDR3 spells CASSQDSGDQPQHF.

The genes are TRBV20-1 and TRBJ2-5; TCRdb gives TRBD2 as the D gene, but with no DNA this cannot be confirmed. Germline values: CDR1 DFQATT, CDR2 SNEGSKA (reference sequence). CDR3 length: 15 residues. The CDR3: CSARKAGGPGETQYF.

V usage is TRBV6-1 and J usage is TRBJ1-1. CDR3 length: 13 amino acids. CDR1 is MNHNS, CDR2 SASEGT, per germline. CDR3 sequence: CASSARGDTEAFF.

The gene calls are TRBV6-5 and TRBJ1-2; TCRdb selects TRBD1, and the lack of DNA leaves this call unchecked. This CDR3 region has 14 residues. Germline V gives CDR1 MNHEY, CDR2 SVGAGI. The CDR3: CASSYGRVLYGYTF.

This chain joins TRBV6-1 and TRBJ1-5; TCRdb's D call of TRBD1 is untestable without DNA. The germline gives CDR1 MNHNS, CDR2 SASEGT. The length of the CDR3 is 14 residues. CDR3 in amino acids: CASSERGANQPQHF.

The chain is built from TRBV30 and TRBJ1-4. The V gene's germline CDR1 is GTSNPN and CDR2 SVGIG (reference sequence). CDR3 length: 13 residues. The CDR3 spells CAWRRDILEKLFF. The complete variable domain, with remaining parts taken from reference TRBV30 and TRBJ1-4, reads SQTIHQWPATLVQPVGSPLSLECTVEGTSNPNLYWYRQAAGRGLQLLFYSVGIGQISSEVPQNLSASRPQDRQFILSSKKLLLSDSGFYLCAWRRDILEKLFFGSGTQLSVL.

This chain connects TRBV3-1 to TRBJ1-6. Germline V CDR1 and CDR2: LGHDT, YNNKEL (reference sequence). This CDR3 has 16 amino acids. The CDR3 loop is CASSQLQSSYNSPLHF.

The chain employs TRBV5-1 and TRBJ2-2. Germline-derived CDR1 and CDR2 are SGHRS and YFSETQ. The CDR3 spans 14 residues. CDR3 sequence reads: CASSLYYTTGELFF.

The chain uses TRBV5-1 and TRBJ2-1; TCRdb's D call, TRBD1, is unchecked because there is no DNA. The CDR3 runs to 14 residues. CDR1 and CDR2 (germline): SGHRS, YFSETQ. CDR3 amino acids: CASSLGRQDNEQFF.

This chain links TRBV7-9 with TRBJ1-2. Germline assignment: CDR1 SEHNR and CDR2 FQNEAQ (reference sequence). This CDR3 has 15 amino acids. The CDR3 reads CASSPTNRDEYGYTF.